The T cell receptor beta chain described here comes from a study of long-term antiretroviral therapy in people with HIV. Study overall: The immediate-ART recommendation dates to 2015, and the earliest samples predate it by about a decade. General study findings and limits: There were no data on ART adherence, viral resistance or therapy changes, a gap that limits inferences about post-ART repertoire changes. Increased diversity was seen after ART, yet it remained lower than in transplant donor controls.

Every donor contributed at least one pre-ART and at least two post-ART PBMC samples. The authors ran the immunoSEQ assay, v3.0, at survey level. This table comes from immunoSEQ multiplex PCR, and its TCRdb copy is limited to in-frame clones, with some not included. Of approximately 24,000 clones detected, roughly 80% appear once; the ten largest clones hold around 10%. Concerning this clone itself: Antigen: not known.

The germline V gene has CDR1 SEHNR and CDR2 FQNEAQ (reference sequence). This CDR3 contains 12 residues. V was cut by 8 bases and J by 14 bases, with 16 bases left in between. V and J are TRBV7-9 and TRBJ1-6; possibly TRBD1 for D (6 bases). This specimen consisted of unsorted PBMCs, obtained 2.1 years after starting antiretroviral therapy. The sequence was collected from a young man with HIV. For the CDR3, the DNA is TGTGCCAGCCTGGCAGGGGATTTGACCCTCCACTTT. It specifies CASLAGDLTLHF.